This record concerns one T cell receptor (beta chain) sequence. Data came from immunoSEQ multiplex PCR; TCRdb stores just in-frame clones and leaves some out. The sample consists of 110,000 to 150,000 clones, 80% to 90% of them appearing once. The data were obtained in a study of blood T cell repertoires in COVID-19. Whole-study context: Whether acute or convalescent, the COVID-19 samples came from the United States, Italy and Spain.

Individuals aged about 18 to 90 years were recruited from 24 US areas. Cohort placement rested on clinical history that participants reported themselves. Cohort 3 recovery required two negative PCRs, clearance, or symptom resolution. Sample: PBMCs or T cells enriched from blood (not recorded which). This sequence originates from a man aged 45-60 years who had recovered from COVID-19.

The CDR3 protein is CASSLGTGADTQYF. Here the CDR3 DNA reads TGTGCCAGCAGCCTAGGGACCGGGGCAGATACGCAGTATTTT. The chain couples TRBV7-6 to TRBJ2-3; either TRBD1 or TRBD2 may fit D (5 bases each). V shed 5 bases and J shed 4 bases, with 13 bases lying between them. The CDR3 has 14 residues. Germline CDR1 reads SGHVS; CDR2 reads FNYEAQ.